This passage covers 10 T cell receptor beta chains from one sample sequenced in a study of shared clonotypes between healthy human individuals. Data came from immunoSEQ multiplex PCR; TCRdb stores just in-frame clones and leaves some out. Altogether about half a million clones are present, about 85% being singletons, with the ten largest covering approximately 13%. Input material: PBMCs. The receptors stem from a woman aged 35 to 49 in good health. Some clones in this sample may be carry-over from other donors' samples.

This CDR3 is CASSDKSWILSGANVLTF. The DNA for the CDR3 is TGTGCCAGCAGTGATAAATCTTGGATCCTCTCTGGGGCCAACGTCCTGACTTTC. The chain joins TRBV25-1 to TRBJ2-6, with D unclear. Between the trimmed V and J ends, which lost 3 bases and 0 bases, there was a span of 15 bases. CDR1 is MGHDK, CDR2 SYGVNS, per germline. The CDR3 sequence is 18 residues long.

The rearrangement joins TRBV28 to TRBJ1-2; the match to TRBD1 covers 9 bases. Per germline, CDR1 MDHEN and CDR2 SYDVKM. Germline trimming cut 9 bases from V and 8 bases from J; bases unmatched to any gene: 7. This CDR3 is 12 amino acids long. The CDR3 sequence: CASQRQGGGYTF. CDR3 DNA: TGTGCCAGTCAGAGACAGGGGGGCGGCTACACCTTC.

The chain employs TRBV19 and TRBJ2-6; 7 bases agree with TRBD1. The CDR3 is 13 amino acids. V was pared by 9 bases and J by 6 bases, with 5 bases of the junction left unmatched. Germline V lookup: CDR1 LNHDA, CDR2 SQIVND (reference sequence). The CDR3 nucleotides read TGTGCCAGCACAGGGGCCGAGGCCAACGTCCTGACTTTC. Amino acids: CASTGAEANVLTF. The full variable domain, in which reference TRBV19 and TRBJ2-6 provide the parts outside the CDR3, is DGGITQSPKYLFRKEGQNVTLSCEQNLNHDAMYWYRQDPGQGLRLIYYSQIVNDFQKGDIAEGYSVSREKKESFPLTVTSAQKNPTAFYLCASTGAEANVLTFGAGSRLTVL.

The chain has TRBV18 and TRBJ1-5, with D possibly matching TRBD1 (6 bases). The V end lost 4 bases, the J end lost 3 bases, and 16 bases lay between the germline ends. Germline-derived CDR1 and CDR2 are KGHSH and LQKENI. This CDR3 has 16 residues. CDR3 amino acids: CASSQTAGAVNQPQHF. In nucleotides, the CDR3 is TGTGCCAGCTCACAAACTGCAGGGGCCGTCAATCAGCCCCAGCATTTT.

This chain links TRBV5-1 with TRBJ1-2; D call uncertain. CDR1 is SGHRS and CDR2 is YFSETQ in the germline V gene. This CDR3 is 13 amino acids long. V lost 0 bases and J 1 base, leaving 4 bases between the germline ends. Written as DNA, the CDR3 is TGCGCCAGCAGCTTGGACATTAACTATGGCTACACCTTC. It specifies CASSLDINYGYTF.

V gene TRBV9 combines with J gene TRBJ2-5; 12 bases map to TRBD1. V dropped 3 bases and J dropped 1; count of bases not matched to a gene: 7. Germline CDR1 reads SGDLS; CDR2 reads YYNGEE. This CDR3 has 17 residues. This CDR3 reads CASSDGGTGGRQETQYF. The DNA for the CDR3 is TGTGCCAGCAGCGACGGGGGGACAGGGGGCCGCCAAGAGACCCAGTACTTC.

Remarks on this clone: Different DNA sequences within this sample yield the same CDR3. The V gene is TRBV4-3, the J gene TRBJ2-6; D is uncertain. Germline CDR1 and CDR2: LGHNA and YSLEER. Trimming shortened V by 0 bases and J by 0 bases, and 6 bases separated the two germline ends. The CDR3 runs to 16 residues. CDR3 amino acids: CASSQDPPSGANVLTF. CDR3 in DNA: TGCGCCAGCAGCCAAGACCCCCCCTCTGGGGCCAACGTCCTGACTTTC.

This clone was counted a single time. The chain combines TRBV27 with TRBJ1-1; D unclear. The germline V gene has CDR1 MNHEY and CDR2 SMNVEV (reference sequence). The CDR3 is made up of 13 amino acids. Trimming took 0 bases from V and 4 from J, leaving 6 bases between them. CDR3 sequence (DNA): TGTGCCAGCAGTTTATCGATGGGCACTGAAGCTTTCTTT. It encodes CASSLSMGTEAFF.

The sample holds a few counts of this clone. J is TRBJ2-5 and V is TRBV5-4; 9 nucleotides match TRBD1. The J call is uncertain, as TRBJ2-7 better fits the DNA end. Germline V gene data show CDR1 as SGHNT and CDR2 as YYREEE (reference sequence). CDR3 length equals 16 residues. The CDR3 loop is CASSSGPDRGSYEQYF. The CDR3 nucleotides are TGTGCCAGCAGCTCGGGCCCGGACAGGGGCTCCTACGAGCAGTACTTC.

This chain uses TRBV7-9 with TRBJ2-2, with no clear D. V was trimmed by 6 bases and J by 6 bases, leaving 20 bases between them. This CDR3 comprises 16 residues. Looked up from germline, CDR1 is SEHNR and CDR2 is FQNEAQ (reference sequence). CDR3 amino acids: CASSDAGLSGAGELFF. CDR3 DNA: TGTGCCAGCAGTGACGCTGGCCTCTCGGGCGCCGGGGAGCTGTTTTTT.